The 18 T cell receptor beta chains below come from one sample, sequenced in a study of cytomegalovirus exposure and HLA in healthy donors. PCR amplification relied on 60 Vbeta primers (plus 13 Jbeta primers). Here immunoSEQ multiplex PCR was the method, and the copy in TCRdb shows in-frame clones only, minus some. This listing includes around 110,000 clones. Sequenced: PBMCs. These receptors were obtained from a man aged 25-40 years in good health and CMV-seronegative.

V gene TRBV5-6 combines with J gene TRBJ1-2; no clear D. V was pared by 0 bases and J by 6 bases, with 6 bases between. The germline V gene encodes CDR1 SGHDT and CDR2 YYEEEE. The CDR3 totals 12 residues. The CDR3 nucleotides read TGTGCCAGCAGCTTGGTCCCGGATGGCTACACCTTC. Translated, it gives CASSLVPDGYTF.

The rearrangement uses TRBV14 and TRBJ1-1; D uncertain. V was clipped by 4 bases and J by 1 base, with 7 bases between them. The CDR3 length is 13 residues. Germline CDR1 is SGHDN and CDR2 is FVKESK. CDR3 region: CASSLIRNTEAFF. DNA of the CDR3: TGTGCCAGCAGCCTTATCAGGAACACTGAAGCTTTCTTT. Complete variable domain (other parts from reference TRBV14 and TRBJ1-1): EAGVTQFPSHSVIEKGQTVTLRCDPISGHDNLYWYRRVMGKEIKFLLHFVKESKQDESGMPNNRFLAERTGGTYSTLKVQPAELEDSGVYFCASSLIRNTEAFFGQGTRLTVV.

A note on this clone: The sample holds other DNA sequences that translate to the same CDR3. The chain couples TRBV7-8 to TRBJ1-1, with a weak D call TRBD1 (5 bases). The CDR3 extends over 14 amino acids. Between the trimmed V and J ends, which lost 1 base and 3 bases, there was a span of 9 bases. Germline loops: CDR1 SGHVS, CDR2 FQNEAQ. The CDR3 is CASSLGQGHTEAFF. The DNA of the CDR3 is TGTGCCAGCAGCTTAGGGCAGGGTCACACTGAAGCTTTCTTT.

Here the CDR3 reads CASSLNTRTVGNTIYF. Written as DNA, the CDR3 is TGTGCCAGCAGCTTAAACACCCGGACAGTTGGAAACACCATATATTTT. V gene TRBV13 combines with J gene TRBJ1-3; a possible D gene is TRBD1 (6 bases). Germline V gives CDR1 PRHDT, CDR2 FYEKMQ (reference sequence). The CDR3 spans 16 residues. Trimming took 2 bases from V and 3 from J, leaving 14 bases between them.

The chain uses TRBV13 and TRBJ2-5, with 16 bases aligning to TRBD2. The junction had 5 bases not matched to a gene; V was cut back by 5 bases and J by 5 bases. CDR1 is PRHDT, CDR2 FYEKMQ, per germline (reference sequence). CDR3 size: 16 residues. CDR3 protein: CASSPGLAGGIETQYF. CDR3 sequence (DNA): TGTGCCAGCAGCCCGGGACTAGCGGGGGGGATCGAGACCCAGTACTTC.

The V call is TRBV5-6, the J call TRBJ2-5; 12 bases are a match to TRBD2. Germline assignment: CDR1 SGHDT and CDR2 YYEEEE. CDR3 length: 16 amino acids. After removal of 4 bases from V and 5 bases from J, the junction contained 9 bases not matched to a gene. In DNA form, the CDR3 reads TGTGCCAGCAGCACTAGACTAGCGGGGGCCAGGGAGACCCAGTACTTC. It encodes CASSTRLAGARETQYF.

The chain links TRBV5-1 to TRBJ2-7; 7 nucleotides align to TRBD1. From germline, CDR1 is SGHRS and CDR2 YFSETQ. Trimming removed 0 bases from V and 5 bases from J; junction bases left unmatched: 8. CDR3 length: 15 amino acids. The CDR3 protein is CASSLGTGPRNEQYF. The CDR3 bases are TGCGCCAGCAGCTTGGGGACAGGTCCCAGGAACGAGCAGTACTTC.

The chain joins TRBV15 to TRBJ2-5; weak D call: TRBD1 (7 bases). The CDR3 has 16 residues. Germline V CDR1 and CDR2: LNHNV, YYDKDF (reference sequence). The V and J ends lost 3 bases and 1 base respectively, with 15 bases between them. The CDR3 spells CATSSRARGAQETQYF. CDR3 coding DNA: TGTGCCACCAGCAGTAGGGCCAGGGGGGCCCAAGAGACCCAGTACTTC. Combining the CDR3 with reference TRBV15 and TRBJ2-5 gives the whole variable domain DAMVIQNPRYQVTQFGKPVTLSCSQTLNHNVMYWYQQKSSQAPKLLFHYYDKDFNNEADTPDNFQSRRPNTSFCFLDIRSPGLGDTAMYLCATSSRARGAQETQYFGPGTRLLVL.

V gene TRBV4-2 combines with J gene TRBJ2-3, with D possibly matching TRBD2 (5 bases). Looked up from germline, CDR1 is LGHNA and CDR2 is YNFKEQ. The CDR3 is made up of 15 amino acids. V was trimmed by 0 bases and J by 4 bases, leaving 11 bases between them. CDR3 sequence (DNA): TGTGCCAGCAGCCAAGATAGTGCTAGCCCAGATACGCAGTATTTT. It specifies CASSQDSASPDTQYF.

CDR3 sequence (DNA): TGCGCCAGCAGCTTTAGGGGACAGGGGCCCCCAAGGGAAAAACTGTTTTTT. It encodes CASSFRGQGPPREKLFF. This chain uses TRBV5-1 with TRBJ1-4, with 10 bases that match TRBD1. From germline, CDR1 is SGHRS and CDR2 YFSETQ. This CDR3 has 17 residues. Losses at the gene ends were 2 bases for V and 8 bases for J; bases not matched to a gene: 12.

V usage is TRBV28 and J usage is TRBJ2-5, with 11 bases lining up with TRBD2. Germline trimming cut 3 bases from V and 1 base from J; bases unmatched to any gene: 1. Germline V CDR1 and CDR2: MDHEN, SYDVKM. This CDR3 contains 15 residues. CDR3 sequence reads: CASSFGLAGQETQYF. CDR3 nucleotide sequence: TGTGCCAGCAGTTTCGGACTAGCGGGCCAAGAGACCCAGTACTTC. Using reference TRBV28 and TRBJ2-5 for the parts outside the CDR3, the full variable domain is DVKVTQSSRYLVKRTGEKVFLECVQDMDHENMFWYRQDPGLGLRLIYFSYDVKMKEKGDIPEGYSVSREKKERFSLILESASTNQTSMYLCASSFGLAGQETQYFGPGTRLLVL.

The gene calls are TRBV11-2 and TRBJ2-1; weak D call: TRBD1 (6 bases). The CDR3 has 13 residues. The germline gives CDR1 SGHAT, CDR2 FQNNGV. V dropped 1 base and J dropped 7 bases, with 8 bases sitting between them. The CDR3 sequence: CASSLVRGNEQFF. The CDR3 DNA reads TGTGCCAGCAGCTTAGTAAGGGGGAATGAGCAGTTCTTC. The full variable domain, in which reference TRBV11-2 and TRBJ2-1 provide the parts outside the CDR3, is EAGVAQSPRYKIIEKRQSVAFWCNPISGHATLYWYQQILGQGPKLLIQFQNNGVVDDSQLPKDRFSAERLKGVDSTLKIQPAKLEDSAVYLCASSLVRGNEQFFGPGTRLTVL.

This chain links TRBV18 with TRBJ2-7; TRBD1 matches at 7 bases. Per germline, CDR1 KGHSH and CDR2 LQKENI. Trimming took 5 bases from V and 3 from J; bases not matched to a gene: 4. The CDR3 is 13 amino acids. The CDR3: CASSDRQGYEQYF. The CDR3 DNA sequence: TGTGCCAGCTCAGATCGACAGGGCTACGAGCAGTACTTC.

The chain employs TRBV7-2 and TRBJ1-4; 7 positions agree with TRBD1. The CDR3 runs to 15 residues. Trimming took 4 bases from V and 2 from J; bases not matched to a gene: 4. Germline V gives CDR1 SGHTA, CDR2 FQGNSA. In nucleotides, the CDR3 is TGTGCCAGCAGCTCCACAGGGGTGACTAATGAAAAACTGTTTTTT. Residues: CASSSTGVTNEKLFF.

Regarding this clone: This sample also contains other DNA sequences that code for the same CDR3. The J gene is TRBJ2-2, the V gene TRBV9, with D possibly matching TRBD2 (6 bases). Trimming removed 4 bases at V and 2 bases at J, with 12 bases between. The CDR3 contains 15 residues. Germline V gene sequence: CDR1 SGDLS, CDR2 YYNGEE. CDR3 region: CASSPRGDNTGELFF. CDR3 nucleotides: TGTGCCAGCAGCCCCCGCGGGGACAACACCGGGGAGCTGTTTTTT.

The chain recombines TRBV6-5 with TRBJ1-6; the match to TRBD1 covers 7 bases. Germline V gene lookup returns CDR1 MNHEY and CDR2 SVGAGI. The trim removed 4 bases at V and 4 bases at J, leaving 7 bases unmatched. The CDR3 length is 16 residues. The CDR3 nucleotides are TGTGCCAGCAGTTTAACTAGACAGGGATATAATTCACCCCTCCACTTT. This encodes CASSLTRQGYNSPLHF.

V is TRBV6-6 and J is TRBJ1-1; D may be TRBD1 (6 bases). The CDR3 extends over 13 amino acids. Trimming left V 10 bases short and J 1 base short, with 13 bases between. Germline loops: CDR1 MNHNY, CDR2 SVGAGI (reference sequence). The CDR3 nucleotides are TGTGCCATCCAGATACAGGGGAACACTGAAGCTTTCTTT. Translated, it gives CAIQIQGNTEAFF.

This chain links TRBV25-1 with TRBJ1-4; D remains ambiguous. Germline assignment: CDR1 MGHDK and CDR2 SYGVNS. The CDR3 has 17 amino acids. V lost 4 bases and J 1 base, leaving 16 bases between the germline ends. CDR3 nucleotide sequence: TGTGCCAGCAGTGCGGCTCGGGGAGGCGGAACTAATGAAAAACTGTTTTTT. This sequence encodes CASSAARGGGTNEKLFF.